This T cell receptor beta chain was found in a study of CD8 T cells in Susac syndrome. Germline CDR1 LNHNV, CDR2 YYDKDF (reference sequence). This CDR3 has 15 amino acids. V dropped 6 bases and J dropped 0 bases, with 13 bases sitting between them. Random hexamers were used to reverse transcribe an amount of roughly 0.45 to 1 ug RNA. MiXCR, applied by TCRdb to the immunoSEQ multiplex PCR reads, yields one record per CDR3 protein. The sample has 150,000 to 200,000 distinct CDR3 sequences, approximately 95% seen once. V gene TRBV15 combines with J gene TRBJ2-3, with D uncertain. This TCR came from a human donor with multiple sclerosis. Sequences were obtained from CD4+ T cells from PBMCs. In DNA form, the CDR3 reads TGTGCCACCAGTAAGATGGAGATGAGCACAGATACGCAGTATTTT. Protein sequence: CATSKMEMSTDTQYF.